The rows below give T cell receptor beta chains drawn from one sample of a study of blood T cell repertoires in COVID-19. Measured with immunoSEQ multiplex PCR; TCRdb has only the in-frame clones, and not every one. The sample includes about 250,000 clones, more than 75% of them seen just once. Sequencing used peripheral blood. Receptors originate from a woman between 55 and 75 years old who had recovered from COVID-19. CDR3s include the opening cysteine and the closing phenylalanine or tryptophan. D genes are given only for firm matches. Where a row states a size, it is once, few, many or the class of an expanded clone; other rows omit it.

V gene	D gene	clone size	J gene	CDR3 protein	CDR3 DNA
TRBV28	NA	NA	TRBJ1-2	CASSEVSPGYTF	TGTGCCAGCAGCGAGGTATCACCTGGCTACACCTTC
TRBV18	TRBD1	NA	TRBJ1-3	CASSPQGARNTIYF	TGTGCCAGCTCACCCCAGGGGGCCAGAAACACCATATATTTT
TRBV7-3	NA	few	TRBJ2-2	CASSRTMNTGELFF	TGTGCCAGCAGTCGAACAATGAACACCGGGGAGCTGTTTTTT
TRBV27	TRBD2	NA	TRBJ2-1	CASSNLLWASGGSYSSYNEQFF	TGTGCCAGCAGTAATCTTTTGTGGGCTAGCGGGGGGTCGTATAGCTCCTACAATGAGCAGTTCTTC
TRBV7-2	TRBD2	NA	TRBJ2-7	CASSSSTGGAYEQYF	TGTGCCAGCAGCTCCTCAACCGGGGGGGCCTACGAGCAGTACTTC
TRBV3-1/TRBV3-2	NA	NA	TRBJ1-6	CASSQDLPGVGNSPLHF	TGTGCCAGCAGCCAAGATTTGCCCGGGGTAGGCAATTCACCCCTCCACTTT
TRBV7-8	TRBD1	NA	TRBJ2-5	CASSLRDRGETQYF	TGTGCCAGCAGCCTAAGAGACAGGGGTGAGACCCAGTACTTC
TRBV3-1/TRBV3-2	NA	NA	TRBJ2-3	CASSQVGGLGRTDTQYF	TGTGCCAGCAGCCAAGTGGGTGGATTGGGGAGGACAGATACGCAGTATTTT
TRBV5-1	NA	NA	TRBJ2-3	CASSLVGEQDTQYF	TGCGCCAGCAGCTTGGTGGGAGAGCAAGATACGCAGTATTTT
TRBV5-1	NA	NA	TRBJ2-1	CASSLDTTPVDEQFF	TGCGCCAGCAGCCTTGACACCACCCCGGTGGATGAGCAGTTCTTC
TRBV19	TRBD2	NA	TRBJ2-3	CASSILRSSGSTDTQYF	TGTGCCAGTAGTATACTCCGGTCTAGCGGGAGCACAGATACGCAGTATTTT
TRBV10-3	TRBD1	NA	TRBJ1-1	CAISAGQGAGEAFF	TGTGCCATCAGTGCGGGACAGGGGGCTGGGGAAGCTTTCTTT
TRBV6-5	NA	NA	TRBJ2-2	CASSYKGYGELFF	TGTGCCAGCAGTTACAAGGGGTACGGGGAGCTGTTTTTT
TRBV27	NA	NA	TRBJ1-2	CASSLFNGLQGRGGYTF	TGTGCCAGCAGTTTATTTAACGGGCTCCAGGGGAGAGGAGGCTACACCTTC
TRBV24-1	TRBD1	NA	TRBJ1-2	CATSGPGTVNYGYTF	TGTGCCACCAGTGGCCCCGGGACAGTAAACTATGGCTACACCTTC
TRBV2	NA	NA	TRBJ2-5	CASSAEGGGETQYF	TGTGCCAGCAGTGCCGAGGGAGGGGGGGAGACCCAGTACTTC
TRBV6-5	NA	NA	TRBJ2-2	CASRWGQNTGELFF	TGTGCCAGCAGATGGGGACAGAACACCGGGGAGCTGTTTTTT
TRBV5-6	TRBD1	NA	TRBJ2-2	CASSVPGQGALVYTGELFF	TGTGCCAGCAGCGTTCCGGGACAGGGAGCGTTGGTGTACACCGGGGAGCTGTTTTTT
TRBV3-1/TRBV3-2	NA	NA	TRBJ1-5	CASSQRGGQPQHF	TGTGCCAGCAGCCAAAGGGGTGGGCAGCCCCAGCATTTT
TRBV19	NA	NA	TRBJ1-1	CASSIGKNTEAFF	TGTGCCAGTAGTATTGGCAAAAACACTGAAGCTTTCTTT
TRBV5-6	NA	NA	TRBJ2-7	CASSLVTGSYEQYF	TGTGCCAGCAGCTTGGTAACCGGTTCCTACGAGCAGTACTTC
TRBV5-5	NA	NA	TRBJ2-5	CASSLGQGRGETQYF	TGTGCCAGCAGCTTGGGGCAGGGAAGGGGAGAGACCCAGTACTTC